This T cell receptor (beta chain) was obtained from a study of T cells in Graves' hyperthyroidism and ophthalmopathy. Looking at the study overall: Blood from the periphery was taken at initial diagnosis, before any treatment. Findings of the study overall: Researchers found most expanded thyroid clonotypes above 0.001 in blood as well. A model built on 13 V-J features separated ophthalmopathy from stable hyperthyroidism.

Every diagnosis used clinical symptoms, serum thyroxine and TRAb, thyroid ultrasound and orbital computed tomography. Trimming stripped 1 base from V and 4 bases from J, with 15 bases between. CDR3 length: 15 residues. Germline V CDR1 and CDR2: DFQATT, SNEGSKA (reference sequence). In the case of this clonotype: Its antigen remains unidentified.

Amplified regions were TCR beta CDR3 sequences from RNA transcripts. Initially, a first-round RT-PCR of the TCR CDR3 employed the HTBI primer set. MiXCR was run by TCRdb on the multiplex PCR reads, yielding one entry per CDR3 protein. Of hundreds of thousands of distinct CDR3 sequences listed, 14% to 15% are singletons. The sequencing input was blood. This TCR was sampled from a woman aged 25 to 39 with Graves' hyperthyroidism. J is TRBJ2-3 and V is TRBV20-1; D remains ambiguous. This CDR3 is CSARGLFLEADTQYF. DNA of the CDR3: TGCAGTGCTAGAGGTCTTTTCCTTGAGGCAGATACGCAGTATTTT.